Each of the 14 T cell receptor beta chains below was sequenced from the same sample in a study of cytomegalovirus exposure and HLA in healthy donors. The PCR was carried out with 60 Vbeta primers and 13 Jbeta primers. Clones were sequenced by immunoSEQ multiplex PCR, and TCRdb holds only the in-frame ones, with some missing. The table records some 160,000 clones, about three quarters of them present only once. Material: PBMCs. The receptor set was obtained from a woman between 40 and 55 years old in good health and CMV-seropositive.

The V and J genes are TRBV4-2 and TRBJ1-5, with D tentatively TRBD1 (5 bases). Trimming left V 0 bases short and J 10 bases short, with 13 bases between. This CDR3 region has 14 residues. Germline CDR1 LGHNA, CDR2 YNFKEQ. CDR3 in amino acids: CASSQEVRGGPQHF. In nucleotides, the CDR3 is TGTGCCAGCAGCCAAGAAGTGCGGGGGGGACCCCAGCATTTT.

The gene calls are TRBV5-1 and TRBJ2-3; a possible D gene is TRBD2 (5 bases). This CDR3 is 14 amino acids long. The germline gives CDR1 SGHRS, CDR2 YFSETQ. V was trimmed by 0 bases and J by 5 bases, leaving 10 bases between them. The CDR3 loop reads CASSLGLGVDTQYF. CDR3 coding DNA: TGCGCCAGCAGCTTGGGGCTCGGGGTAGATACGCAGTATTTT.

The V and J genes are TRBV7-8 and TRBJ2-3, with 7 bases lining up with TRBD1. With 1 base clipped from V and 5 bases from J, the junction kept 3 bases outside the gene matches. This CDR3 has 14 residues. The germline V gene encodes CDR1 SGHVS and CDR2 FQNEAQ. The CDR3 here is CASSLDRGQDTQYF. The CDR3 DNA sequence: TGTGCCAGCAGCTTAGACAGGGGACAAGATACGCAGTATTTT.

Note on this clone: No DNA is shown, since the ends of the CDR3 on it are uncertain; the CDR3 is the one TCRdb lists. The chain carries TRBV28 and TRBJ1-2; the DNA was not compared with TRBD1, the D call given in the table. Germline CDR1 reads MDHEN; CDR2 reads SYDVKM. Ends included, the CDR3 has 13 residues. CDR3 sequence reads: CASSSSTSYGYTF.

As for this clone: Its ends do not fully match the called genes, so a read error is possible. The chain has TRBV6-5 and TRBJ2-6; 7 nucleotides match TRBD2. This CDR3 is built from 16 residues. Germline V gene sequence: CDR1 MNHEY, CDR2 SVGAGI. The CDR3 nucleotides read TGTGCCAGCAGTTACTCGCGGGGGTCTGGGGCCAACGGCCTGACTTTC. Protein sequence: CASSYSRGSGANGLTF.

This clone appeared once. CDR3 region: CASSLRGQGTPLAQYF. In nucleotides, the CDR3 is TGTGCCAGCAGCCTAAGGGGCCAGGGAACACCCTTAGCGCAGTACTTC. The chain employs TRBV27 and TRBJ2-7; tentatively, D is TRBD1 (5 bases). CDR1 MNHEY and CDR2 SMNVEV come from the germline V gene (reference sequence). Trimming stripped 6 bases from V and 9 bases from J, with 27 bases between. This CDR3 comprises 16 residues.

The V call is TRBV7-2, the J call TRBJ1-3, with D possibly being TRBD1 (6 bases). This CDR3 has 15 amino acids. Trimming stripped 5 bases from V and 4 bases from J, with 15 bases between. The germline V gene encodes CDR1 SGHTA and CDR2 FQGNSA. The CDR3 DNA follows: TGTGCCAGCAGCAGGGGGGGGTTCGCAGGAAACACCATATATTTT. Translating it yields CASSRGGFAGNTIYF.

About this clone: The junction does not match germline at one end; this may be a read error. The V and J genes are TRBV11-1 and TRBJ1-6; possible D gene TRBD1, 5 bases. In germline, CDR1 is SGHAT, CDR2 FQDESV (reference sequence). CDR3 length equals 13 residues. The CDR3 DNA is TGTGCCAGTTCGACAGTGGATAATTCACCCCCCCACTTT. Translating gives CASSTVDNSPPHF.

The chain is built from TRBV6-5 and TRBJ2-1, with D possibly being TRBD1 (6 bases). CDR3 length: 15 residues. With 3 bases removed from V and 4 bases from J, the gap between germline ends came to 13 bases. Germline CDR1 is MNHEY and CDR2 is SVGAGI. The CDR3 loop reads CASSYRQGWYNEQFF. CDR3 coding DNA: TGTGCCAGCAGTTATCGGCAGGGGTGGTACAATGAGCAGTTCTTC.

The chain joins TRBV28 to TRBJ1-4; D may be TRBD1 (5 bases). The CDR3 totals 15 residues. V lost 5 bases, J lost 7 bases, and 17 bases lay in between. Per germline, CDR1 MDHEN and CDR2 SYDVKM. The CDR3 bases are TGTGCCAGCAGTCGGGACGGGACTAAGGGTGAAAAACTGTTTTTT. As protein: CASSRDGTKGEKLFF.

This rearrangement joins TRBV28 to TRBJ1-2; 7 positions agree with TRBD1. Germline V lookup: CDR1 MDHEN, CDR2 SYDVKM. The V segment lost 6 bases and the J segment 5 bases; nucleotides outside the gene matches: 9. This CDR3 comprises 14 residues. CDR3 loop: CASSLRTGHYGYTF. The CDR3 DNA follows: TGTGCCAGCAGCCTTCGGACAGGCCATTATGGCTACACCTTC.

The CDR3 nucleotides are TGTGCCACCAGCAGAGATTTACTCCAGGGGGTTGGGGCAACTAATGAAAAACTGTTTTTT. Translating it yields CATSRDLLQGVGATNEKLFF. The chain is built from TRBV15 and TRBJ1-4; 7 nucleotides agree with TRBD1. V gave up 0 bases and J gave up 0 bases; unmatched junction bases: 13. Germline CDR1 is LNHNV and CDR2 is YYDKDF (reference sequence). This CDR3 is built from 20 residues.

CDR3 loop: CASSGGKDQPQHF. DNA of the CDR3: TGCGCCAGCTCGGGAGGGAAAGATCAGCCCCAGCATTTT. This chain joins TRBV10-2 and TRBJ1-5; D remains ambiguous. CDR1 and CDR2 (germline): WSHSY, SAAADI. Trimming shortened V by 8 bases and J by 5 bases, and 13 bases separated the two germline ends. The CDR3 has 13 amino acids.

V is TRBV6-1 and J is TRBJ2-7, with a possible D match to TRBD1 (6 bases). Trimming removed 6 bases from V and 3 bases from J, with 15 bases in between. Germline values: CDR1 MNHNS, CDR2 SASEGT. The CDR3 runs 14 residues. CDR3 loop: CASRQGDLRYEQYF. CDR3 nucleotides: TGTGCCAGCAGACAGGGAGATTTACGCTACGAGCAGTACTTC.